This is a list of T cell receptor beta chains from one sample in a study of identical twins. TCRdb independently ran MiXCR on the 5' RACE reads; one entry per CDR3 protein. Seen here are 460,000 or so distinct CDR3 sequences, 11% to 15% observed once, and the top ten hold over 0.5%. These records were also assigned to another study, of yellow fever vaccine responses in identical twins.

Sequenced: CD4+ T cells sorted from blood. These receptor sequences come from a woman younger than 35 in good health. CDR3s include the opening cysteine and the closing phenylalanine or tryptophan. D genes are given only for firm matches. Clone size is stated in some rows and not others, as once, few, many or a class when expanded.

cdr3_aa cdr3_nt d_call j_call clone_size v_call
CASSLQGWGIGEQYF TGTGCCAGCAGTTTACAGGGATGGGGCATTGGCGAGCAGTACTTC NA TRBJ2-7 NA TRBV28
CASSVKGGAGGTYEQYF TGTGCCAGCAGTGTAAAAGGGGGGGCAGGGGGCACCTACGAGCAGTACTTC NA TRBJ2-7 NA TRBV2
CASGFLNTQYF TGTGCCAGCGGATTCTTGAATACGCAGTATTTT NA TRBJ2-3 few TRBV12-3/TRBV12-4
CASSAPFVNTQYF TGTGCCAGCAGTGCCCCCTTCGTTAATACGCAGTATTTT NA TRBJ2-3 NA TRBV28
CSANGLEVIYNEQFF TGCAGTGCTAATGGATTGGAGGTGATCTACAATGAGCAGTTCTTC NA TRBJ2-1 NA TRBV20-1
CASSLDPRGQGSYEQYF TGTGCCAGCAGCTTAGACCCCAGGGGGCAAGGCTCCTACGAGCAGTACTTC TRBD1 TRBJ2-7 few TRBV7-3
CASSFPSAPYEQYF TGTGCCAGCAGCTTCCCTAGTGCCCCCTACGAGCAGTACTTC NA TRBJ2-7 few TRBV5-4
CASSRTGPGELFF TGTGCCAGCAGCCGGACGGGGCCCGGGGAGCTGTTTTTT NA TRBJ2-2 few TRBV6-1
CASSPALAGGTGELFF TGTGCCAGCAGCCCAGCACTAGCGGGGGGCACCGGGGAGCTGTTTTTT TRBD2 TRBJ2-2 many TRBV7-3
CASSFTGPDTQYF TGTGCCAGCAGCTTTACAGGGCCAGATACGCAGTATTTT NA TRBJ2-3 many TRBV7-2
CASNRDRGTDTQYF TGTGCCAGTAACCGGGACAGGGGCACAGATACGCAGTATTTT TRBD1 TRBJ2-3 few TRBV19
CASSPEAGADTQYF TGTGCCAGCAGCCCCGAAGCGGGGGCAGATACGCAGTATTTT TRBD2 TRBJ2-3 many TRBV3-1
CSARDTERGGYEQFF TGCAGTGCTAGAGATACAGAGCGGGGGGGATATGAGCAGTTCTTC TRBD2 TRBJ2-1 NA TRBV20-1
CASSYSTARGTGELFF TGTGCCAGCAGTTACTCGACCGCCAGGGGGACCGGGGAGCTGTTTTTT TRBD1 TRBJ2-2 NA TRBV6-5
CASSLASPTDTQYF TGTGCCAGCAGCTTAGCGTCCCCCACAGATACGCAGTATTTT NA TRBJ2-3 few TRBV7-9
CASSLGGVVYTQYF TGTGCCAGCAGCCTTGGGGGAGTAGTATATACGCAGTATTTT NA TRBJ2-3 few TRBV28
CASSETSLGNTTYF TGTGCCAGCAGCGAAACCTCTCTGGGAAACACCACATATTTT NA TRBJ1-3 NA TRBV3-1
CASSTWGRAAFF TGTGCCAGCAGTACCTGGGGTCGTGCGGCTTTCTTT NA TRBJ1-1 few TRBV6-2/TRBV6-3
CASSPGGGAGANVLTF TGTGCCAGCAGTCCTGGGGGGGGGGCGGGGGCCAACGTCCTGACTTTC NA TRBJ2-6 once TRBV12-3/TRBV12-4
CATSDFQENEKLFF TGTGCCACCAGTGATTTCCAGGAAAATGAAAAACTGTTTTTT NA TRBJ1-4 NA TRBV24-1
CASSEPRPGQGLHGELFF TGCGCCAGCAGCGAACCCAGACCGGGACAGGGACTTCACGGGGAGCTGTTTTTT TRBD1 TRBJ2-2 NA TRBV5-1
CASSLALGQGVADTQYF TGTGCCAGCAGTTTAGCCCTCGGACAGGGCGTCGCAGATACGCAGTATTTT TRBD1 TRBJ2-3 NA TRBV12-3/TRBV12-4
CASTPIGVLGGELFF TGTGCCAGCACCCCTATCGGTGTCCTGGGCGGGGAGCTGTTTTTT NA TRBJ2-2 NA TRBV28
CASSLAFRGDEQYF TGTGCCAGCAGCTTAGCCTTCAGGGGAGACGAGCAGTACTTC NA TRBJ2-7 few TRBV13
CASSVELAKNIQYF TGTGCCAGCAGTGTCGAACTAGCCAAAAACATTCAGTACTTC NA TRBJ2-4 few TRBV2
CASSLSDRNYGYTF TGTGCCAGCAGCCTCTCGGACAGGAACTATGGCTACACCTTC TRBD1 TRBJ1-2 few TRBV3-1
CASSLSFGTSLQGEQYF TGTGCCAGCAGTTTATCATTCGGGACTAGCCTCCAAGGAGAGCAGTACTTC TRBD2 TRBJ2-7 NA TRBV27
CASSLKGGDTGELFF TGCGCCAGCAGCTTGAAGGGAGGGGACACCGGGGAGCTGTTTTTT TRBD2 TRBJ2-2 few TRBV5-1
CASSYLGPTLEKLFF TGTGCCAGCAGTTACCTGGGGCCAACGCTCGAAAAACTGTTTTTT NA TRBJ1-4 few TRBV6-5
CATSRDTGTSAYNEQFF TGTGCCACCAGCAGAGACACAGGGACTAGCGCCTACAATGAGCAGTTCTTC TRBD2 TRBJ2-1 NA TRBV15
CAWSVVAGYEQYF TGTGCCTGGAGTGTGGTAGCGGGGTACGAGCAGTACTTC TRBD2 TRBJ2-7 few TRBV30
CASSLQGRSSYNEQFF TGTGCCAGCAGCTTGCAGGGCCGGAGCTCCTACAATGAGCAGTTCTTC NA TRBJ2-1 NA TRBV5-5
CASSEPGSGANVLTF TGTGCCAGCAGTGAACCCGGCTCTGGGGCCAACGTCCTGACTTTC NA TRBJ2-6 few TRBV25-1
CASRDFEGTLNTGELFF TGTGCCAGCCGGGACTTCGAGGGGACCCTTAACACCGGGGAGCTGTTTTTT NA TRBJ2-2 few TRBV27
CASSLGTAPSYEQYF TGCGCCAGCAGCTTGGGGACAGCTCCTTCCTACGAGCAGTACTTC NA TRBJ2-7 many TRBV5-1
CASSWGVSYEQYF TGTGCCAGCAGCTGGGGGGTCTCCTACGAGCAGTACTTC NA TRBJ2-7 NA TRBV7-8
CSAEHGGQPQHF TGCAGTGCTGAACATGGGGGACAGCCCCAGCATTTT NA TRBJ1-5 few TRBV20-1
CASSRQGYAEAFF TGTGCCAGCAGCAGACAGGGATACGCTGAAGCTTTCTTT TRBD1 TRBJ1-1 few TRBV14
CASSYGAGGPWYEQYF TGTGCCAGCAGTTACGGGGCGGGAGGGCCTTGGTACGAGCAGTACTTC TRBD2 TRBJ2-7 NA TRBV28
CASSYRAGSGNSPLHF TGTGCCAGCAGTTACCGCGCAGGGTCTGGCAATTCACCCCTCCACTTT NA TRBJ1-6 NA TRBV7-9
CASQPRTSGRALDEQFF TGTGCCTCCCAACCTCGGACTAGCGGGAGGGCCCTCGATGAGCAGTTCTTC TRBD2 TRBJ2-1 few TRBV25-1
CASRGKTGYPGEAFF TGTGCCAGCAGGGGGAAGACAGGGTACCCCGGTGAAGCTTTCTTT TRBD1 TRBJ1-1 few TRBV12-3/TRBV12-4
CASTLEGEGRPRYNEQFF TGTGCCAGCACCTTAGAGGGGGAGGGCAGACCCCGTTACAATGAGCAGTTCTTC NA TRBJ2-1 few TRBV9
CASSGRHVGTDTQYF TGTGCCAGTTCGGGACGGCATGTAGGCACAGATACGCAGTATTTT NA TRBJ2-3 few TRBV12-3/TRBV12-4
CASSLRRTSATDTQYF TGTGCCAGCAGTTTACGAAGGACTAGCGCCACAGATACGCAGTATTTT TRBD2 TRBJ2-3 NA TRBV12-3/TRBV12-4
CASSSMTGNTQYF TGTGCCAGCAGTTCTATGACTGGAAATACGCAGTATTTT NA TRBJ2-3 NA TRBV6-2/TRBV6-3
CATSEGGPPSSYEQYF TGTGCCACCAGTGAAGGGGGACCACCCAGCTCCTACGAGCAGTACTTC NA TRBJ2-7 many TRBV24-1
CASSDAGTVNQPQHF TGCGCCAGCAGCGATGCCGGGACAGTTAATCAGCCCCAGCATTTT TRBD1 TRBJ1-5 NA TRBV5-1
CASSLVAGQVSSYEQYF TGTGCCAGCAGCTTAGTCGCGGGACAGGTTAGCTCCTACGAGCAGTACTTC TRBD1 TRBJ2-7 NA TRBV7-2
CASSQDFGGVSKETQYF TGTGCCAGCAGCCAAGATTTCGGGGGGGTTTCAAAAGAGACCCAGTACTTC TRBD2 TRBJ2-5 few TRBV4-2
CASSRQRAGTDTQYF TGTGCCAGCAGTCGACAAAGGGCAGGAACAGATACGCAGTATTTT NA TRBJ2-3 NA TRBV7-2
CASSQDMGSSSSTDTQYF TGTGCCAGCAGCCAAGATATGGGCAGTTCTTCTAGCACAGATACGCAGTATTTT NA TRBJ2-3 few TRBV3-1